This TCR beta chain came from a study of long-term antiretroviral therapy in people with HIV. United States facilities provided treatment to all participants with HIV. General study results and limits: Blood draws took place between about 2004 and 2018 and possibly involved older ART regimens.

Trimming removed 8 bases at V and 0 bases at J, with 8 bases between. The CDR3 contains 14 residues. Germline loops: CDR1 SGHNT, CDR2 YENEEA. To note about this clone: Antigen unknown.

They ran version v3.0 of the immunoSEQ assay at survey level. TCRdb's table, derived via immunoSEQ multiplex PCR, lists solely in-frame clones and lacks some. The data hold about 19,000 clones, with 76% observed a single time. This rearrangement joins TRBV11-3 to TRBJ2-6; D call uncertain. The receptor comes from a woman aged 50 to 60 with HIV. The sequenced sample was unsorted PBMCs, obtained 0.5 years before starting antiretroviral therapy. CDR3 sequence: CASPIISGANVLTF. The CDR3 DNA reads TGTGCCAGCCCCATTATCTCTGGGGCCAACGTCCTGACTTTC.